Listed below are T cell receptor beta chains from one sample, sequenced in a study of cytomegalovirus exposure and HLA in healthy donors. Data came from immunoSEQ multiplex PCR; TCRdb stores just in-frame clones and leaves some out. The data hold around 150,000 clones, with approximately 80% observed a single time. The sample consisted of PBMCs. The receptors derive from a man younger than 45 in good health and CMV-seronegative. Each CDR3 is given with its conserved first and last residue. D genes are given only for firm matches. Some rows have no size entry. The others give once, few or many, or a class for an expanded clone.

CDR3,DNA,J,D,V,size
CASSLRTVSFSNQPQHF,TGTGCCAGCAGCCTCCGGACAGTCTCCTTTAGCAATCAGCCCCAGCATTTT,TRBJ1-5,.,TRBV7-7,.
CASSLWLARSQSYEQYF,TGTGCCAGCAGTTTGTGGCTAGCGCGAAGCCAGTCCTACGAGCAGTACTTC,TRBJ2-7,.,TRBV28,.
CSSSLQGQEQYF,TGTTCCAGCAGCTTACAGGGTCAGGAGCAGTACTTC,TRBJ2-7,.,TRBV7-9,.
CSVEGHSGVGTEAFF,TGCAGCGTTGAAGGTCATTCCGGGGTGGGCACTGAAGCTTTCTTT,TRBJ1-1,.,TRBV29-1,.
CATSRIVSDRDYGYTF,TGTGCCACCAGCAGAATTGTAAGCGACAGGGACTATGGCTACACCTTC,TRBJ1-2,TRBD1,TRBV15,.
CASSPSQLAGAYEQYF,TGTGCCAGCAGCCCTTCCCAACTAGCGGGAGCCTACGAGCAGTACTTC,TRBJ2-7,TRBD2,TRBV7-2,once
CASSPDYYNEQFF,TGTGCCAGCAGCCCGGACTATTACAATGAGCAGTTCTTC,TRBJ2-1,.,TRBV7-2,.
CASSTQTTSYEQYF,TGTGCCAGTAGTACCCAAACTACCTCCTACGAGCAGTACTTC,TRBJ2-7,.,TRBV19,.
CASSPPRTGLYEQYF,TGTGCCAGCTCACCACCGCGGACAGGATTATACGAGCAGTACTTC,TRBJ2-7,TRBD1,TRBV18,.
CASSSGGQGSYEQYF,TGTGCCAGCAGCTCCGGGGGGCAGGGTTCCTACGAGCAGTACTTC,TRBJ2-7,.,TRBV7-9,.
CASSTGTGSRSGNTIYF,TGTGCCAGTAGTACCGGGACAGGTTCTCGCTCTGGAAACACCATATATTTT,TRBJ1-3,TRBD1,TRBV19,once
CAWSGGLAGEETQYF,TGTGCCTGGAGTGGGGGACTAGCGGGAGAAGAGACCCAGTACTTC,TRBJ2-5,TRBD2,TRBV30,.
CASSLSSGTPNVLTF,TGCGCCAGCAGCTTATCTAGCGGGACCCCCAACGTCCTGACTTTC,TRBJ2-6,TRBD2,TRBV5-1,.
CASSFPTSGSTDTQYF,TGCGCCAGCAGCTTCCCGACTAGCGGAAGCACAGATACGCAGTATTTT,TRBJ2-3,TRBD2,TRBV5-1,.
CASSFAGTLIGAFF,TGTGCCAGCAGTTTCGCCGGGACTCTCATCGGGGCTTTCTTT,TRBJ1-1,.,TRBV6-5,few
CASSLQAGRTYEQYF,TGTGCCAGCAGCTTACAGGCCGGCAGGACCTACGAGCAGTACTTC,TRBJ2-7,.,TRBV7-2,.
CASSQGLAGSGYEQYF,TGTGCCAGCAGCCAAGGGTTAGCGGGGAGCGGCTACGAGCAGTACTTC,TRBJ2-7,TRBD2,TRBV14,.
CASSHSQILLYGYTF,TGTGCCAGCAGCCACAGCCAAATCCTTCTCTATGGCTACACCTTC,TRBJ1-2,.,TRBV11-2,.
CASSLVSADTQYF,TGTGCCAGCAGCTTAGTGTCAGCAGATACGCAGTATTTT,TRBJ2-3,.,TRBV7-2,once
CASSAGENTEAFF,TGTGCCAGCTCAGCAGGGGAGAACACTGAAGCTTTCTTT,TRBJ1-1,.,TRBV18,.
CASSEFTGYGYTF,TGTGCCAGCAGTGAATTCACAGGTTATGGCTACACCTTC,TRBJ1-2,.,TRBV25-1,.
CASSLLAGGDNEQFF,TGTGCCAGCAGCTTACTAGCGGGAGGGGACAATGAGCAGTTCTTC,TRBJ2-1,TRBD2,TRBV7-2,.
CSVVPLREQFF,TGCAGCGTTGTACCTCTCCGGGAGCAGTTCTTC,TRBJ2-1,.,TRBV29-1,.
CASSQGYTSWETQYF,TGTGCCAGCAGCCAAGGATACACCTCGTGGGAGACCCAGTACTTC,TRBJ2-5,.,TRBV14,.
CASSQYSGPSTDTQYF,TGTGCCAGCAGCCAATATAGCGGGCCTAGCACAGATACGCAGTATTTT,TRBJ2-3,TRBD2,TRBV5-6,few
CASSTKLAGAYNEQFF,TGTGCCAGTAGTACCAAACTAGCGGGAGCCTACAATGAGCAGTTCTTC,TRBJ2-1,TRBD2,TRBV19,.
CASSLQPGQRGYGYTF,TGTGCCAGCAGCCTCCAACCGGGACAGAGGGGCTATGGCTACACCTTC,TRBJ1-2,TRBD1,TRBV14,.
CASSLREGYEQYF,TGTGCCAGCAGTTTGCGGGAGGGTTACGAGCAGTACTTC,TRBJ2-7,TRBD2,TRBV27,.
CASSLTSGRAAYEQYF,TGCGCCAGCAGCTTAACTAGCGGGAGGGCCGCCTACGAGCAGTACTTC,TRBJ2-7,TRBD2,TRBV5-1,.
CASSEYRGGYTF,TGTGCCAGCAGTGAATATCGGGGTGGCTACACCTTC,TRBJ1-2,.,TRBV25-1,.
CAWSELAGTLTQYF,TGTGCCTGGAGCGAACTAGCGGGAACTTTGACCCAGTACTTC,TRBJ2-5,TRBD2,TRBV30,.
CAWSASGTSGSGTYNEQFF,TGTGCCTGGAGTGCCTCCGGGACTAGCGGGAGTGGCACCTACAATGAGCAGTTCTTC,TRBJ2-1,TRBD2,TRBV30,.
CASSEGAGADTQYF,TGTGCCAGCAGTGAAGGGGCGGGGGCGGATACGCAGTATTTT,TRBJ2-3,.,TRBV6-1,.
CASSYQGAGMNTEAFF,TGCGCCAGCAGCTACCAGGGGGCGGGCATGAACACTGAAGCTTTCTTT,TRBJ1-1,TRBD1,TRBV5-1,.
CASSTGRWNTEAFF,TGTGCCAGCAGTACGGGGAGGTGGAACACTGAAGCTTTCTTT,TRBJ1-1,.,TRBV28,.
CASSRKTGYGYTF,TGTGCCAGCAGCCGAAAGACAGGGTATGGCTACACCTTC,TRBJ1-2,TRBD1,TRBV4-2,few
CASSLAFEEQFF,TGTGCCAGCAGCTTAGCGTTTGAGGAGCAGTTCTTC,TRBJ2-1,.,TRBV7-9,.
CASSLKNRDTGELFF,TGCGCCAGCAGCTTGAAAAACAGGGACACCGGGGAGCTGTTTTTT,TRBJ2-2,.,TRBV5-1,.
CSFTNYGYTF,TGCAGTTTTACTAACTATGGCTACACCTTC,TRBJ1-2,.,TRBV20-1,once
CASSYSGGGGTYEQYF,TGTGCCAGCAGTTACTCAGGCGGGGGTGGGACCTACGAGCAGTACTTC,TRBJ2-7,TRBD2,TRBV6-6,.